The source of this T cell receptor beta chain is a study of T-cell reconstitution after alpha-beta-depleted transplantation in children. For TCRbeta, the library was prepared with unique molecular identifiers. TCRdb re-derived calls from the PCR reads in MiXCR, one entry per CDR3 protein. The table records some 390,000 distinct CDR3 sequences, roughly 22% of them present only once. This clonotype was counted between two and nine times. The material sequenced was PBMCs from the stem cell graft donor, taken from the stem cell graft. The source is a human donor who donated a stem cell graft to a child with acute myeloid leukemia.

The CDR3 sequence is CASSYQGSGNWETQYF. The CDR3 region has the DNA TGTGCCAGCAGTTACCAGGGGTCTGGGAATTGGGAGACCCAGTACTTC. This chain connects TRBV6-5 to TRBJ2-5; possibly TRBD1 for D (6 bases). The CDR3 spans 16 residues. In germline, CDR1 is MNHEY, CDR2 SVGAGI. V gave up 2 bases and J gave up 5 bases, with 18 bases separating them.